This T cell receptor beta chain was sequenced for a study of T cell changes during pregnancy in multiple sclerosis. The CDR3 is 14 amino acids. Some clones are missing from TCRdb's copy, which holds only in-frame ones; the method was immunoSEQ multiplex PCR. In the table there are about 80,000 clones, about 94% of which are singletons. The sample in question was peripheral blood, obtained in the second trimester of pregnancy. The rearrangement joins TRBV21-1 to TRBJ2-7; TRBD1 reflects the table's D call only, with no check against the DNA. TRBV21-1 is annotated as a pseudogene. The sequence was collected from a female donor in good health, enrolled as a control in a pregnancy study. This CDR3 reads CASSKQDRGYEQYF. Here the CDR3 DNA reads TGTGCCAGCAGCAAACAAGACAGGGGGTACGAGCAGTACTTC.